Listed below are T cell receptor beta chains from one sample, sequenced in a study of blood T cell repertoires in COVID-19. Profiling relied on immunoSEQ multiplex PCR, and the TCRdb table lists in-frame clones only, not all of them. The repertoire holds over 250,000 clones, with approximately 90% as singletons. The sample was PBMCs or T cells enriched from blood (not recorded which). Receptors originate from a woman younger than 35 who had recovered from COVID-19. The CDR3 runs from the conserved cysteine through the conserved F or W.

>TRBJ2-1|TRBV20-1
CSATPVNEQFF
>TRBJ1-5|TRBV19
CASTTGGGNQPQHF
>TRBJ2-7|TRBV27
CASRGGWGKTFEQYF
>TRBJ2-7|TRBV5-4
CASKSETNSYEQYF
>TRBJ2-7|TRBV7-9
CASSFRGVTYEQYF
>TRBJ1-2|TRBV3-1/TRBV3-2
CASSQVFQTNYGYTF
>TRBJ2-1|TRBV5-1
CASSLVDSTSEQFF
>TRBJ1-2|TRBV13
CASSNREFYGYTF
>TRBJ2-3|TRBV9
CASSAPLAGGPDTQYF
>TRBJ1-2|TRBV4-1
CASSQDNREGYTF
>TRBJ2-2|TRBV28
CASSSPRQGAVTGELFF
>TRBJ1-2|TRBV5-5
CASSLYIYGYTF
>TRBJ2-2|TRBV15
CATSRDLMKGTGPTGELFF
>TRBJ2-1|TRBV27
CASSSGTGGYNEQFF
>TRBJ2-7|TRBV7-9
CASSFTQGYEQYF
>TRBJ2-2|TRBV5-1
CASSLSGNPTGELFF
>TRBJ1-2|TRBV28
CASRGTGDYGYTF
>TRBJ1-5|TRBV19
CASSSGQGTYSNQPQHF
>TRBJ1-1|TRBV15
CATSHAGTGTEAFF
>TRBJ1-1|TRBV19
CASSIGRANTEAFF
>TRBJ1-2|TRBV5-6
CASTQGTGPKRLGYTF
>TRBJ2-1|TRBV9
CASSVLASGVDEQFF
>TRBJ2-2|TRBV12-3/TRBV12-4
CASSSGGGELFF
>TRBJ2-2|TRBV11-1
CASSLISGGELFF
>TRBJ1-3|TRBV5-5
CASSLPSGNTIYF
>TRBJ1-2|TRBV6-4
CASGSGTGINYGYTF
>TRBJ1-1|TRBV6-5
CASSKQGRDTEAFF
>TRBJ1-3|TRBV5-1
CASSSRETGNTIYF
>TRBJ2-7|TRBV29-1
CSVEWARDTSYEQYF
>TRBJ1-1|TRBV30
CAWSASLANTEAFF
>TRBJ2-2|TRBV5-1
CASSLTSGGWGTGELFF
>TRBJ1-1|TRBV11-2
CASSSSGTGGFFDTEAFF
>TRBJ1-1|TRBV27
CASSFRVNTEAFF
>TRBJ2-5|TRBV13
CASGLAGGRTQYF
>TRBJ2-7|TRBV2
CATRSSYEQYF
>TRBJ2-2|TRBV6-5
CASTRNTGELFF
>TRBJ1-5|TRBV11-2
CASSSTGGANQPQHF
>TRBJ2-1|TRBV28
CASRPDRGPFSYNEQFF
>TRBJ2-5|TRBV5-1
CASSLLQGPQETQYF
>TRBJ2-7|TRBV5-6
CASSLAGGLEQYF
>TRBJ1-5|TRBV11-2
CASSFPGDNQPQHF
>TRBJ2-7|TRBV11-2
CASSISGGPRYEQYF
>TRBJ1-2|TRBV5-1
CASSLGGLQGDGYTF
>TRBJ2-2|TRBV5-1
CASSLRTSGYANTGELFF
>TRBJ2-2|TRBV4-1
CASSKTDRALNTGELFF
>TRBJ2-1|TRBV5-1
CASSLVWTSGGNEQFF
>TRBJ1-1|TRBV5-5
CASVGRGGTEAFF
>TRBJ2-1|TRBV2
CASHGGAQFF
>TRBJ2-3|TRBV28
CASRAGVIDTQYF
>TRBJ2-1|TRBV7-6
CASSSVTGTSFGNEQFF
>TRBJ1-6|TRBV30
CAWSLPDRRGALHF
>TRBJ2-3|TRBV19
CASIDQEGDTQYF
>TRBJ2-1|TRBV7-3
CASSLTLGGEQFF
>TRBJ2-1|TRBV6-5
CASSLSRDSARREFF
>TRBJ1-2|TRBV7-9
CASSLNGYTF
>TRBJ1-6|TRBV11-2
CASSLDWGEASPLHF
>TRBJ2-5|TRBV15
CATSRDLQETQYF
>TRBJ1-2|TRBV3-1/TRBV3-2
CASSQAGLYGYTF